These 20 T cell receptor beta chains were all obtained from the same sample, sequenced in a study of OX40 agonist ivuxolimab in advanced cancers. Method: immunoSEQ multiplex PCR; TCRdb's copy keeps in-frame clones and lacks some. Among approximately 130,000 clones listed, less than 95% were seen once. This sample comprised CD4+ or CD8+ T cells sorted from blood, obtained in a trial of the OX40 agonist ivuxolimab. These receptors originate from an adult with an advanced solid tumor such as melanoma, head and neck, liver or kidney cancer.

The genes are TRBV5-6 and TRBJ1-2, with D hard to call. From germline, CDR1 is SGHDT and CDR2 YYEEEE. There are 14 residues in the CDR3. Trimming cost V 0 bases and J 7 bases, with 13 bases left between them. Here the CDR3 DNA reads TGTGCCAGCAGCTTGGACCGAGGGATCGGTGGCTACACCTTC. It is translated as CASSLDRGIGGYTF.

V gene TRBV6-1 combines with J gene TRBJ1-2; D might be TRBD1 (6 bases). The CDR3 is 13 amino acids. The V gene's germline CDR1 is MNHNS and CDR2 SASEGT. V lost 2 bases and J lost 7, with 11 bases in between. For the CDR3, the DNA is TGTGCCAGCAGTGAAATCCCCAGGGGTGGCTACACCTTC. Its protein is CASSEIPRGGYTF.

The chain is built from TRBV4-1 and TRBJ2-7, with 9 nucleotides matching TRBD1. Trimming at V came to 4 bases and at J to 7 bases, leaving 5 bases not matched to a gene. CDR1 and CDR2 (germline): MGHRA, YSYEKL. The CDR3 totals 13 residues. CDR3 nucleotides: TGCGCCAGCAGCCCCGGGACAGGGAGGGAGCAGTACTTC. It is translated as CASSPGTGREQYF.

The chain is built from TRBV7-2 and TRBJ1-1; maybe TRBD1 (5 bases). In germline, CDR1 is SGHTA, CDR2 FQGNSA. CDR3 length: 14 residues. The V end lost 7 bases, the J end lost 4 bases, and 16 bases lay between the germline ends. The CDR3 bases are TGTGCCAGCACCCACCGGCCGGGGGTCACTGAAGCTTTCTTT. Protein product: CASTHRPGVTEAFF.

V is TRBV19 and J is TRBJ2-1; tentatively, D is TRBD1 or TRBD2 (5 bases each). This CDR3 region has 16 residues. Trimming took off 8 bases at V and 0 bases at J, with 17 bases between the two ends. CDR1 LNHDA and CDR2 SQIVND come from the germline V gene (reference sequence). In DNA, the CDR3 is TGTGCCAGTGGGGCGATCAGCGGTCTCTCCTACAATGAGCAGTTCTTC. It specifies CASGAISGLSYNEQFF. Combining the CDR3 with reference TRBV19 and TRBJ2-1 gives the whole variable domain DGGITQSPKYLFRKEGQNVTLSCEQNLNHDAMYWYRQDPGQGLRLIYYSQIVNDFQKGDIAEGYSVSREKKESFPLTVTSAQKNPTAFYLCASGAISGLSYNEQFFGPGTRLTVL.

The V and J genes are TRBV10-3 and TRBJ2-7, with TRBD2 matching 13 bases. Trimming took 4 bases from V and 3 from J; bases not matched to a gene: 0. The CDR3 spans 14 residues. Germline V gives CDR1 ENHRY, CDR2 SYGVKD. In DNA form, the CDR3 reads TGTGCCATCAGTGGGACTAGCGGGAGCTACGAGCAGTACTTC. Amino acid sequence: CAISGTSGSYEQYF.

This chain joins TRBV5-1 and TRBJ2-1; D is undetermined. CDR1 and CDR2 (germline): SGHRS, YFSETQ. This CDR3 is built from 16 residues. V was cut by 0 bases and J by 6 bases, with 16 bases left in between. CDR3 region: CASSLARSSPLNEQFF. The DNA of the CDR3 is TGCGCCAGCAGCTTGGCCCGATCTTCCCCTCTCAATGAGCAGTTCTTC. Complete variable domain (other parts from reference TRBV5-1 and TRBJ2-1): KAGVTQTPRYLIKTRGQQVTLSCSPISGHRSVSWYQQTPGQGLQFLFEYFSETQRNKGNFPGRFSGRQFSNSRSEMNVSTLELGDSALYLCASSLARSSPLNEQFFGPGTRLTVL.

The rearrangement links TRBV28 to TRBJ2-1, with unresolved D. Deletions cut 6 bases from V and 10 bases from J, with 10 bases between. The CDR3 covers 11 residues. Per germline, CDR1 MDHEN and CDR2 SYDVKM. The DNA for the CDR3 is TGTGCCAGCAGGGATACTATCGAGCAGTTCTTC. Its translation: CASRDTIEQFF.

The chain has TRBV18 and TRBJ1-5, with D possibly TRBD1 on 5 matching bases. The CDR3 runs to 16 residues. CDR1 is KGHSH, CDR2 LQKENI, per germline. The ends were cut back, 5 bases at V and 4 bases at J, with 18 bases in the middle. Here the CDR3 reads CASSTAGPQINQPQHF. In nucleotides, the CDR3 is TGTGCCAGCTCAACCGCAGGGCCCCAGATTAATCAGCCCCAGCATTTT.

The chain couples TRBV25-1 to TRBJ2-1, with 7 positions matching TRBD1. J was trimmed by 5 bases and V by 5 bases; bases with no gene match: 9. This CDR3 has 15 amino acids. Germline V gene sequence: CDR1 MGHDK, CDR2 SYGVNS. CDR3 sequence: CASSPGGVGNNEQFF. For the CDR3, the DNA is TGTGCCAGCAGTCCAGGGGGTGTGGGGAACAATGAGCAGTTCTTC.

The rearrangement links TRBV7-2 to TRBJ2-1; D is undetermined. The CDR3 is made up of 17 amino acids. V was shortened by 0 bases and J by 1 base, with 13 bases between the two germline ends. The germline gives CDR1 SGHTA, CDR2 FQGNSA. CDR3 nucleotide sequence: TGTGCCAGCAGCTTAGCGCGGTTCGGAGCGTCCTACAATGAGCAGTTCTTC. As protein: CASSLARFGASYNEQFF.

The V and J genes are TRBV11-2 and TRBJ2-5; 12 bases fit TRBD1. The trim removed 1 base at V and 5 bases at J, leaving 5 bases unmatched. This CDR3 has 16 amino acids. CDR1 is SGHAT, CDR2 FQNNGV, per germline. The chain's CDR3 is CASSLGGQGAGETQYF. The CDR3 bases are TGTGCCAGCAGCTTAGGGGGACAGGGGGCAGGGGAGACCCAGTACTTC. Full variable domain (remainder filled in from reference TRBV11-2 and TRBJ2-5): EAGVAQSPRYKIIEKRQSVAFWCNPISGHATLYWYQQILGQGPKLLIQFQNNGVVDDSQLPKDRFSAERLKGVDSTLKIQPAKLEDSAVYLCASSLGGQGAGETQYFGPGTRLLVL.

This chain links TRBV19 with TRBJ1-5; D not certain. Germline CDR1 is LNHDA and CDR2 is SQIVND (reference sequence). The CDR3 has 15 residues. The V and J ends lost 6 bases and 7 bases respectively, with 19 bases between them. CDR3 in amino acids: CASSIYEDGSQPQHF. In nucleotides, the CDR3 is TGTGCCAGTAGCATTTACGAGGATGGAAGCCAGCCCCAGCATTTT.

Only one count was recorded for this clone. J is TRBJ1-1 and V is TRBV28, with 7 bases lining up with TRBD1. With V trimmed by 6 bases and J by 4 bases, 11 bases remained unmatched. CDR3 size: 15 residues. Germline assignment: CDR1 MDHEN and CDR2 SYDVKM. The CDR3: CASSSGGAVVTEAFF. As DNA, the CDR3 is TGTGCCAGCAGCTCAGGGGGGGCGGTTGTCACTGAAGCTTTCTTT.

This chain links TRBV19 with TRBJ1-4; D is unresolved. V dropped 4 bases and J dropped 3 bases, with 9 bases sitting between them. From germline, CDR1 is LNHDA and CDR2 SQIVND (reference sequence). The CDR3 is 14 residues long. Here the CDR3 DNA reads TGTGCCAGTAGTAATGGGAGACCTAATGAAAAACTGTTTTTT. It encodes CASSNGRPNEKLFF.

This chain uses TRBV25-1 with TRBJ1-2, with 11 bases aligning to TRBD1. J was trimmed by 7 bases and V by 5 bases; bases with no gene match: 9. CDR3 length: 15 amino acids. Germline values: CDR1 MGHDK, CDR2 SYGVNS. The CDR3 DNA follows: TGTGCCAGCAGTTCCGGACAGGGGGCTAGTGGTGGCTACACCTTC. Translated: CASSSGQGASGGYTF.

The chain uses TRBV7-9 and TRBJ2-7; 13 bases map to TRBD2. Germline lookup yields CDR1 SEHNR and CDR2 FQNEAQ (reference sequence). The CDR3 sequence is 14 residues long. V was pared by 8 bases and J by 4 bases, with 5 bases of the junction left unmatched. This chain's CDR3 is CASGRLAGGYEQYF. CDR3 sequence (DNA): TGTGCCAGCGGGCGACTAGCGGGAGGTTACGAGCAGTACTTC.

The rearrangement links TRBV7-9 to TRBJ1-1; D might be TRBD1 (5 bases). With 1 base removed from V and 4 bases from J, the gap between germline ends came to 7 bases. The CDR3 is made up of 13 amino acids. From germline, CDR1 is SEHNR and CDR2 FQNEAQ (reference sequence). The CDR3 DNA sequence: TGTGCCAGCAGCTTAGGGGGGGGCACTGAAGCTTTCTTT. It yields the protein CASSLGGGTEAFF.

The V call is TRBV2, the J call TRBJ2-3; no firm D call. The CDR3 totals 14 residues. Trimming took 6 bases from V and 6 from J, leaving 16 bases between them. Germline values: CDR1 SNHLY, CDR2 FYNNEI. The CDR3 loop reads CASRYSSSGDTQYF. CDR3 nucleotides: TGTGCCAGCAGGTACTCCAGCTCTGGTGATACGCAGTATTTT. Supplemented by reference TRBV2 and TRBJ2-3, the full variable domain reads EPEVTQTPSHQVTQMGQEVILRCVPISNHLYFYWYRQILGQKVEFLVSFYNNEISEKSEIFDDQFSVERPDGSNFTLKIRSTKLEDSAMYFCASRYSSSGDTQYFGPGTRLTVL.

The chain has TRBV5-1 and TRBJ1-3; TRBD1 aligns across 7 bases. With 4 bases clipped from V and 0 bases from J, the junction kept 4 bases outside the gene matches. CDR1 SGHRS and CDR2 YFSETQ come from the germline V gene. CDR3 size: 15 residues. The DNA of the CDR3 is TGCGCCAGCAGCGGGGGGGACAGCTCTGGAAACACCATATATTTT. Translated: CASSGGDSSGNTIYF.